The present TCR beta chain was sequenced within a study of cytomegalovirus exposure and HLA in healthy donors. The CDR3 sequence is 14 residues long. CDR1 KGHSH and CDR2 LQKENI come from the germline V gene. V lost 6 bases, J lost 0 bases, and 9 bases lay in between. The PCR used 60 Vbeta and 13 Jbeta primers. Profiled with immunoSEQ multiplex PCR; TCRdb holds only in-frame clones, not every one. The sample table includes about 96,000 clones. This receptor was obtained from a woman aged 30 to 39 in good health and CMV-seronegative. The chain is built from TRBV18 and TRBJ1-5; D gene uncertain. The sequenced sample consisted of PBMCs. The CDR3 DNA follows: TGTGCCAGCTCGGAGTCCTATAGCAATCAGCCCCAGCATTTT. Translating it yields CASSESYSNQPQHF. Based on the CDR3 plus reference TRBV18 and TRBJ1-5, the full variable domain is NAGVMQNPRHLVRRRGQEARLRCSPMKGHSHVYWYRQLPEEGLKFMVYLQKENIIDESGMPKERFSAEFPKEGPSILRIQQVVRGDSAAYFCASSESYSNQPQHFGDGTRLSIL.